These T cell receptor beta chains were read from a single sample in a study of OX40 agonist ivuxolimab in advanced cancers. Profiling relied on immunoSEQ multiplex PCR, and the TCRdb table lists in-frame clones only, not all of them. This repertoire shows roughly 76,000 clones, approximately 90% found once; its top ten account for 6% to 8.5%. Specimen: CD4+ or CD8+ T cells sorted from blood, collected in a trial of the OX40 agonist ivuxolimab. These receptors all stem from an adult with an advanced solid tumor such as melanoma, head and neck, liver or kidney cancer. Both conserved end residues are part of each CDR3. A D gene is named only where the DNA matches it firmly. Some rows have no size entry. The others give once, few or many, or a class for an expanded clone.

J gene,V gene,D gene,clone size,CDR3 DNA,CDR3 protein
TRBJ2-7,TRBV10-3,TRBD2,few,TGTGCCATCAGTGACGTCGGGGGGGCGAACTACGAGCAGTACTTC,CAISDVGGANYEQYF
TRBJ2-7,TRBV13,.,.,TGTGCCAGCAGCACCAGCTCCTACGAGCAGTACTTC,CASSTSSYEQYF
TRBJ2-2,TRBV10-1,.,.,TGCGCCAGCAGTGAGAGGACGAACACCGGGGAGCTGTTTTTT,CASSERTNTGELFF